This T cell receptor (beta chain) came from a study of graft-versus-host responses after intestinal transplantation. On the study more broadly: Every recipient had anti-thymocyte globulin induction and about three years of tacrolimus plus steroids.

Overall study findings and caveats: Allografts of one patient group, those with graft-donor T cell macrochimerism, had high graft-versus-host to host-versus-graft clonal ratios. In recipient marrow, GvH clones were found, and some appeared first in ileum or blood.

The assay was immunoSEQ multiplex PCR, and TCRdb's table has in-frame clones only and misses some. The sample yields about 63,000 clones, roughly nine tenths seen once. Once graft tissue had been processed, intraepithelial and lamina propria lymphocytes were released. This clone was picked up one time. The antigen is unknown. The sequencing used ileum tissue, collected 350 to 400 days after transplant. This TCR was recovered from a human patient who received an intestinal transplant, so some T cells may come from the graft donor.

The CDR3: CASSPQVAGLAEKLFF. The CDR3 DNA follows: TGTGCCAGCAGCCCCCAAGTGGCGGGCCTAGCGGAAAAACTGTTTTTT. The V gene is TRBV28, the J gene TRBJ1-4; D unresolved. Trimming shortened V by 6 bases and J by 8 bases, and 22 bases separated the two germline ends. The CDR3 covers 16 residues. Germline V CDR1 and CDR2: MDHEN, SYDVKM.